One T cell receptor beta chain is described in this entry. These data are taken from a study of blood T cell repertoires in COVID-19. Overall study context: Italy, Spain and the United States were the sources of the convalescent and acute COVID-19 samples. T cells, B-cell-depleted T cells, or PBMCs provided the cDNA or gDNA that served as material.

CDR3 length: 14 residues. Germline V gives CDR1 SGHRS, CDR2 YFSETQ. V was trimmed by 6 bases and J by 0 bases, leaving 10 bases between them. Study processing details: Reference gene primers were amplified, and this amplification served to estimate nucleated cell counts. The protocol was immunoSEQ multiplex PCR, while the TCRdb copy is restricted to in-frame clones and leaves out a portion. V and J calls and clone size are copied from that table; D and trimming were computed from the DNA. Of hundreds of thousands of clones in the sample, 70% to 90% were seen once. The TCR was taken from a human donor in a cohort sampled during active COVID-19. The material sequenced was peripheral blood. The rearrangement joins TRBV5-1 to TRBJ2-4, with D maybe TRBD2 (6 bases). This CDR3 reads CASTGEVAKNIQYF. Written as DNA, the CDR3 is TGCGCCAGCACCGGGGAGGTAGCCAAAAACATTCAGTACTTC.